This TCR beta chain was sequenced during a study of human T cells and chemical hapten exposure. Time point noted: pre-sensitization, week 0. Noted treatment: therapeutic diphenylcyclopropenone sensitization with weekly scalp DPC. The ends were cut back, 11 bases at V and 2 bases at J, with 16 bases in the middle. The CDR3 extends over 14 amino acids. TCRdb re-derived calls from the RACE reads in MiXCR, one entry per CDR3 protein. The sample has around 120,000 distinct CDR3 sequences; 13% are singletons. This specimen was whole blood, taken in connection with sensitization to the hapten diphenylcyclopropenone (DPC). The TCR was taken from a young woman with alopecia areata. Some clones in this sample may be carry-over from other donors' samples. V usage is TRBV12-3 or TRBV12-4 and J usage is TRBJ2-4; tentatively, D is TRBD2 (7 bases). CDR3: CACGEGGSKNIQYF. CDR3 DNA: TGTGCCTGCGGGGAGGGGGGATCCAAAAACATTCAGTACTTC.